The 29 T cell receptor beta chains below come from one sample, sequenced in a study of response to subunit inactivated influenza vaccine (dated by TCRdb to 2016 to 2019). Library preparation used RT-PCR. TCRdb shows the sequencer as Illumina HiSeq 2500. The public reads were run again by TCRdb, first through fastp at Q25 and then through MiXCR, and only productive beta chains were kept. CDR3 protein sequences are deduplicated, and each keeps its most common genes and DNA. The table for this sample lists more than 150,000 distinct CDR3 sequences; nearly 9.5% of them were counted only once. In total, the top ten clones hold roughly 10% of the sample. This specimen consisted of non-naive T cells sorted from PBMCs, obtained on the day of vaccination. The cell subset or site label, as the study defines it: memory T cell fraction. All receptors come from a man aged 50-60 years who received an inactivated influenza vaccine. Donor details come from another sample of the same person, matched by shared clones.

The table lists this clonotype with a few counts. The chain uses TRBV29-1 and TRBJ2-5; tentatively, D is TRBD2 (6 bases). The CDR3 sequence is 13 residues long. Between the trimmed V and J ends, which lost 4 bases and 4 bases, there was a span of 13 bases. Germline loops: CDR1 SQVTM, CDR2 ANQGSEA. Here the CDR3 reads CSVGQVGGETQYF. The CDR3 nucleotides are TGCAGCGTTGGCCAAGTGGGAGGAGAGACCCAGTACTTC.

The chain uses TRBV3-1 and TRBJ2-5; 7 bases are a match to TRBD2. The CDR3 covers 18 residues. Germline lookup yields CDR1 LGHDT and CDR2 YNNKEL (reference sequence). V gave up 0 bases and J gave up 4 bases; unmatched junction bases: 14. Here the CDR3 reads CASSQDTSRAGAPETQYF. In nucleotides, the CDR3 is TGTGCCAGCAGCCAAGATACGAGTCGGGCGGGAGCCCCAGAGACCCAGTACTTC.

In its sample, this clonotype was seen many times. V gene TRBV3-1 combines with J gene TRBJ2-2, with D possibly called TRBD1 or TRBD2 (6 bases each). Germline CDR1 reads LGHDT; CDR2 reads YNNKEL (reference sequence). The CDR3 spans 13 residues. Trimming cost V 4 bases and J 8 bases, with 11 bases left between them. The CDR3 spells CASSPRGPGELFF. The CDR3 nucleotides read TGTGCCAGCAGCCCCCGGGGGCCGGGGGAGCTGTTTTTT.

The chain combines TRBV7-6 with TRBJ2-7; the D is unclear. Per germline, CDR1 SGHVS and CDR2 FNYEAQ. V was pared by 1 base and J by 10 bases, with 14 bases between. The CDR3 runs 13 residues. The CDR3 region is CASSLGGEGIQYF. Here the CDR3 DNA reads TGTGCCAGCAGCTTAGGAGGCGAAGGTATCCAGTACTTC.

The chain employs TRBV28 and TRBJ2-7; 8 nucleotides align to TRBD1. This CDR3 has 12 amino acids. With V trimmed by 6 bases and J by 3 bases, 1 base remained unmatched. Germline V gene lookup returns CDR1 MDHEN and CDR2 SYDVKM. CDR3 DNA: TGTGCCAGCAGAACAGGGGGCTACGAGCAGTACTTC. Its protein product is CASRTGGYEQYF.

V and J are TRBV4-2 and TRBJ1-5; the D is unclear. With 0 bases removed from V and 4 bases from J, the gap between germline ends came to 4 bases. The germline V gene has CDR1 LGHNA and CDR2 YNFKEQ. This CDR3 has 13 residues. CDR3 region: CASSQERNQPQHF. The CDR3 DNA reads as TGTGCCAGCAGCCAAGAAAGGAATCAGCCCCAGCATTTT.

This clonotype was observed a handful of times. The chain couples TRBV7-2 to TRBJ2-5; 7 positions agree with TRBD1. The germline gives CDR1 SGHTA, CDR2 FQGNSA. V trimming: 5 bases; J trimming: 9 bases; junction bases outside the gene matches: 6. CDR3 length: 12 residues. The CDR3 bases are TGTGCCAGCAGCCCCTCGCAGGGGGCCCAGTACTTC. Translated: CASSPSQGAQYF.

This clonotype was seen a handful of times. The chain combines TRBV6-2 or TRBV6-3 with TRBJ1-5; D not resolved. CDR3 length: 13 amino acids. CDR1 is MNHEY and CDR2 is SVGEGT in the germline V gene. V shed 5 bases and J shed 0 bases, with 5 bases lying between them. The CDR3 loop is CASSRPSNQPQHF. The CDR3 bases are TGTGCCAGCAGTCGCCCTAGCAATCAGCCCCAGCATTTT.

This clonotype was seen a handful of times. DNA of the CDR3: TGCGCCAGCAGCCCTACGACAGGGACCCAAGAGACCCAGTACTTC. Its protein is CASSPTTGTQETQYF. J is TRBJ2-5 and V is TRBV5-1, with TRBD1 identical over 7 bases. Trimming at V came to 4 bases and at J to 1 base, leaving 7 bases not matched to a gene. Germline loops: CDR1 SGHRS, CDR2 YFSETQ. CDR3 length equals 15 residues.

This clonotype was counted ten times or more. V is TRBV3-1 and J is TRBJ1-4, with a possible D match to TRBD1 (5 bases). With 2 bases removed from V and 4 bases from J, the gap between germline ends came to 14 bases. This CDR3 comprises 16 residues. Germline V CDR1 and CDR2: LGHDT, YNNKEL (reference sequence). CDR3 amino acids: CASSQNLLGVNEKLFF. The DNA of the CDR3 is TGTGCCAGCAGCCAAAACCTACTAGGGGTTAATGAAAAACTGTTTTTT.

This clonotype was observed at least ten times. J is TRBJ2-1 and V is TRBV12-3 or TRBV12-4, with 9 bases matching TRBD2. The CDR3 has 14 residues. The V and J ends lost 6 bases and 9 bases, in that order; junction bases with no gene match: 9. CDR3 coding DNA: TGTGCCAGCAGCGAGACTAGCGGTGGCACTGAGCAGTTCTTC. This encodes CASSETSGGTEQFF.

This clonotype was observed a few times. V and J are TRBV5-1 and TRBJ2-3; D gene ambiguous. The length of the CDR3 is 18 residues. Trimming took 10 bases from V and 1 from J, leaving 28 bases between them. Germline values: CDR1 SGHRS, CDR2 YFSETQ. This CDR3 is CAGLLLGPPSFRTDTQYF. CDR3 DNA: TGCGCCGGGCTACTCTTAGGACCGCCGAGTTTTCGCACAGATACGCAGTATTTT.

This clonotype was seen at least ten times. The CDR3 loop is CASSIWTGEYEQYF. The CDR3 nucleotides are TGCGCCAGCAGCATATGGACAGGGGAGTACGAGCAGTACTTC. J is TRBJ2-7 and V is TRBV4-1; TRBD1 matches at 9 bases. Per the germline V gene, CDR1 is MGHRA and CDR2 is YSYEKL. V trimming: 5 bases; J trimming: 4 bases; junction bases outside the gene matches: 6. CDR3 length: 14 amino acids.

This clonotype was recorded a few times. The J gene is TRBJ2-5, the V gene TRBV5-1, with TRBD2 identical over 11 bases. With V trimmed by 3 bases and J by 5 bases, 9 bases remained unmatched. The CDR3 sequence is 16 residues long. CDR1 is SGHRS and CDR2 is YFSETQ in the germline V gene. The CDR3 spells CASSWYTSGSSETQYF. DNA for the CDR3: TGCGCCAGCAGCTGGTACACTAGCGGGAGTTCGGAGACCCAGTACTTC.

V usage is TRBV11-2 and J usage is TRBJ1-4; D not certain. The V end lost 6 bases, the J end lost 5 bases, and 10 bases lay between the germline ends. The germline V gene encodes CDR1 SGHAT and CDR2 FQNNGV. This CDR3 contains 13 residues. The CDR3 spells CASSYSANEKLFF. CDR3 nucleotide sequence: TGTGCCAGCAGTTACAGTGCCAATGAAAAACTGTTTTTT.

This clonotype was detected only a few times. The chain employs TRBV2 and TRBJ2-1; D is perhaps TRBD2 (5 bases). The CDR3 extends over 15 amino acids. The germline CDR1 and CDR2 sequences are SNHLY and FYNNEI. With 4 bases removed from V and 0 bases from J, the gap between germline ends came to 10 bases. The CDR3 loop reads CASSATRGSYNEQFF. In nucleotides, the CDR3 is TGTGCCAGCAGTGCCACCCGGGGCTCCTACAATGAGCAGTTCTTC. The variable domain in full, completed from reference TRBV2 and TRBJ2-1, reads EPEVTQTPSHQVTQMGQEVILRCVPISNHLYFYWYRQILGQKVEFLVSFYNNEISEKSEIFDDQFSVERPDGSNFTLKIRSTKLEDSAMYFCASSATRGSYNEQFFGPGTRLTVL.

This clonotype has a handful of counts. CDR3 in amino acids: CASSPGTTGTAGGYTF. The DNA for the CDR3 is TGTGCCAGCTCACCAGGCACTACCGGGACGGCGGGTGGCTACACCTTC. The chain has TRBV18 and TRBJ1-2; maybe TRBD1 (5 bases). This CDR3 region has 16 residues. V lost 2 bases to trimming and J lost 7 bases, with 20 bases between them. Germline V CDR1 and CDR2: KGHSH, LQKENI.

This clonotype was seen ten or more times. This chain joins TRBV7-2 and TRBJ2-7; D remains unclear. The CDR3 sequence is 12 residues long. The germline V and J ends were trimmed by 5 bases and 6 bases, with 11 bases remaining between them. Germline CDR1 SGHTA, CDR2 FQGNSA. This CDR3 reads CASSPSFGEQYF. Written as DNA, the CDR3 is TGTGCCAGCAGCCCCAGTTTTGGCGAGCAGTACTTC.

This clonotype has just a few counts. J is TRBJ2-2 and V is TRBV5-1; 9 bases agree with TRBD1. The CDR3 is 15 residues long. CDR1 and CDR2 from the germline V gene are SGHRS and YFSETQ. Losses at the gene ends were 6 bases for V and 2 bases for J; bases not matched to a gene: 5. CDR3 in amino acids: CASTRTGDNTGELFF. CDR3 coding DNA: TGCGCCAGCACTAGGACAGGGGATAACACCGGGGAGCTGTTTTTT.

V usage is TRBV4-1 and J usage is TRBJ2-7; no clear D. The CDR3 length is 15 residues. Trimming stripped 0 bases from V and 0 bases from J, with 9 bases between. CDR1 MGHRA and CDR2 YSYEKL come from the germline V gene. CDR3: CASSQDSGDSYEQYF. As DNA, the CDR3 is TGCGCCAGCAGCCAAGATTCTGGGGACTCCTACGAGCAGTACTTC.

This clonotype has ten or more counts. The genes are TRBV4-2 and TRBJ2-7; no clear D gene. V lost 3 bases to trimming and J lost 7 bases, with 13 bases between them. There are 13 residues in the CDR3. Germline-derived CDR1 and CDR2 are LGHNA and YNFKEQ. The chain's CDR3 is CASSHATVREQYF. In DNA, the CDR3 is TGTGCCAGCAGCCACGCGACGGTTAGAGAGCAGTACTTC.

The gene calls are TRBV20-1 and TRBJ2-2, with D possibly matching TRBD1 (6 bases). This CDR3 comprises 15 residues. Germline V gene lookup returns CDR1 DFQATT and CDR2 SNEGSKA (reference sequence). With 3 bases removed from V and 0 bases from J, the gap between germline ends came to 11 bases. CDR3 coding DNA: TGCAGTGCTAGGTCCGGGACAACGAACACCGGGGAGCTGTTTTTT. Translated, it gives CSARSGTTNTGELFF.

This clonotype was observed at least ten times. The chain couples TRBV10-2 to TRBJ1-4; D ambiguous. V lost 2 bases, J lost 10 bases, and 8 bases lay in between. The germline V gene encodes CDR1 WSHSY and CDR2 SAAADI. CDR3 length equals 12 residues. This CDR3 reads CASSEGVGKLFF. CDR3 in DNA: TGCGCCAGCAGTGAGGGGGTTGGAAAACTGTTTTTT.

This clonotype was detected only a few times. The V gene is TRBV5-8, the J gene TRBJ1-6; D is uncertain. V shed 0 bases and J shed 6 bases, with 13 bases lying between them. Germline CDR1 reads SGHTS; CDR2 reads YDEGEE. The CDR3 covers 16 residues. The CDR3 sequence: CASSLEVGVPNSPLHF. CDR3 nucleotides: TGTGCCAGCAGCTTGGAGGTCGGGGTCCCTAATTCACCCCTCCACTTT. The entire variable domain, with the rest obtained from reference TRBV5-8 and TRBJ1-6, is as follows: EAGVTQSPTHLIKTRGQQATLRCSPISGHTSVYWYQQALGLGLQFLLWYDEGEERNRGNFPPRFSGRQFPNYSSELNVNALELEDSALYLCASSLEVGVPNSPLHFGNGTRLTVT.

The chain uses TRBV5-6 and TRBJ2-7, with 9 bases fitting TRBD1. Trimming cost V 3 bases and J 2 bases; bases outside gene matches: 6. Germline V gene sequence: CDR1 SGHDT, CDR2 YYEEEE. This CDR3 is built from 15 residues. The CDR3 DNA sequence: TGTGCCAGCAGCTCAACAGGGGGCCTCCCCTACGAGCAGTACTTC. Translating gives CASSSTGGLPYEQYF.

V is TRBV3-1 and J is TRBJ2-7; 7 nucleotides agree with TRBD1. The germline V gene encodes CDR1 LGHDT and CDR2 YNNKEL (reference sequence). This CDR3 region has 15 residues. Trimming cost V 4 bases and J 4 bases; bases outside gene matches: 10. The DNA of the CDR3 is TGTGCCAGCAGCCCAGAGGGGGCTCTATCGTACGAGCAGTACTTC. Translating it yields CASSPEGALSYEQYF.

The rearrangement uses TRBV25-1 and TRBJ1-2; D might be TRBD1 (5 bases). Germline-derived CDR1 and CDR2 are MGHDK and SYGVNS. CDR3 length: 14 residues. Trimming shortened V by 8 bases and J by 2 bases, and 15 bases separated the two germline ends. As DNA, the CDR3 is TGTGCCAGCCGCGCCGGGGGGTCGAACTATGGCTACACCTTC. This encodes CASRAGGSNYGYTF.

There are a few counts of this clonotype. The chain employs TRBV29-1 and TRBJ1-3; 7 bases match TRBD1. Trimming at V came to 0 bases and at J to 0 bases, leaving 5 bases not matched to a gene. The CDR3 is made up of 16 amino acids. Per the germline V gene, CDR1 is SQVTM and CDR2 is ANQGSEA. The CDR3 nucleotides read TGCAGCGTTGAAGATCGATGGGACAGCTCTGGAAACACCATATATTTT. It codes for CSVEDRWDSSGNTIYF.

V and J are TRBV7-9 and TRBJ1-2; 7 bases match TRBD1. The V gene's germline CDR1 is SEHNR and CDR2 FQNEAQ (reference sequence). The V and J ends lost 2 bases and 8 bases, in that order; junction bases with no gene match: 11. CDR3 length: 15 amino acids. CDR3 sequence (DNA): TGTGCCAGCAGCTTACAGTCTTCAACAGGGGTGGGCTACACCTTC. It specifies CASSLQSSTGVGYTF.